This T cell receptor beta chain was captured in a study of human T cells and chemical hapten exposure. Regarding the study as a whole: With DPC sensitization, TCRs exceeding 1 in 1000 frequency showed no change.

V was pared by 5 bases and J by 0 bases, with 7 bases of the junction left unmatched. This CDR3 has 16 residues. Germline V gene lookup returns CDR1 MNHEY and CDR2 SVGAGI. Time point: patch test 3, about 24 weeks after DPC sensitization. The sample's treatment: therapeutic diphenylcyclopropenone sensitization with weekly scalp DPC. This clonotype was found a few times. Its antigen is currently unknown. Individual cDNA molecules had unique molecular identifiers attached to them by the library. TCRdb re-derived calls from the RACE reads in MiXCR, one entry per CDR3 protein. The profile covers some 180,000 distinct CDR3 sequences, with about 25% appearing a single time and roughly 2.3% taken by the ten largest.

J is TRBJ2-7 and V is TRBV6-5, with 10 bases lining up with TRBD2. This clonotype originated in a middle-aged woman with alopecia areata. Some clones in this sample may be carry-over from other donors' samples. Here the sequenced sample was whole blood, taken in connection with sensitization to the hapten diphenylcyclopropenone (DPC). The CDR3 reads CASSARTSGSSYEQYF. CDR3 nucleotide sequence: TGTGCCAGCAGTGCACGGACTAGCGGCAGCTCCTACGAGCAGTACTTC.